This T cell receptor beta chain came from a study of shared clonotypes between healthy human individuals. Study-wide background: The study drew on two women and a few men aged 18 to 49 as donors. Plates per donor: three CD4 naive, three CD4 memory, two CD8 naive, one CD8 memory.

CD4+ cells yielded CD45RA+ naive and CD45RA-negative memory subsets. Study-wide results and limits: Clonotype sharing among donors likely depends on sequencing depth.

CDR3 length equals 14 residues. Trimming left V 0 bases short and J 1 base short, with 7 bases between. Germline V gene lookup returns CDR1 SGHRS and CDR2 YFSETQ. As concerns this clone: Its cognate antigen is unknown. Other nucleotide sequences in the sample specify the same CDR3.

Generated by immunoSEQ multiplex PCR, the TCRdb table keeps only in-frame clones and is missing some. The sample holds millions of clones, roughly 93% seen once. The sequence came from a man younger than 35 in good health. Some clones in this sample may be carry-over from other donors' samples. The V gene is TRBV5-1, the J gene TRBJ1-1; D is uncertain. The sample taken for sequencing was naive CD4+ T cells from PBMCs. Regarding subset: CD45RA+ positively selected. This chain's CDR3 is CASSLGSGNTEAFF. In DNA form, the CDR3 reads TGCGCCAGCAGCTTGGGTTCAGGGAACACTGAAGCTTTCTTT.